The present TCR beta chain was sequenced within a study of blood T cell repertoires in COVID-19. Study in general: Nucleic acid was either cDNA or gDNA, and it came from T cells, B-cell-depleted T cells, or PBMCs.

The V end was cut by 4 bases, the J end by 4 bases, with 8 bases between. This CDR3 comprises 13 residues. The V gene's germline CDR1 is SGHVS and CDR2 FQNEAQ. Source study methods: Amplifying reference gene primers gave estimates of nucleated cell counts. Produced via immunoSEQ multiplex PCR; TCRdb's table is partial and in-frame only. V, J and clone size are taken as reported in that table, and D and trimming were inferred from the DNA itself. The table has 150,000 to 200,000 clones, 65% to 90% seen once; the top ten hold 8% to 10%. V usage is TRBV7-8 and J usage is TRBJ1-5, with D possibly being TRBD1 (6 bases). The sequence derives from a man between 60 and 75 years old with acute or convalescent COVID-19. The sequenced sample consisted of peripheral blood. The CDR3 nucleotides are TGTGCCAGCAGCTCAGACAGGAATCAGCCCCAGCATTTT. Amino acids: CASSSDRNQPQHF.